This TCR beta chain was captured in a study of T cell repertoires in cytomegalovirus infection. Study at large: Shared public TCR beta signatures pointed to both CMV infection and a matching HLA type. General study findings and limits: In two of eight donors, the top clonotype was HLA-C-restricted CMV-specific. Carriage of CMV together with the relevant HLA was identifiable through cumulative public TCR beta family frequency.

Trimming pared 1 base from V and 3 bases from J, leaving 10 bases between. The CDR3 is 14 residues long. Germline lookup yields CDR1 SGHNT and CDR2 YYREEE (reference sequence). Comment on this clonotype: Its antigen is not identified.

Each CDR3 protein is one row after TCRdb ran MiXCR on the reads. Of around 350,000 distinct CDR3 sequences listed, 15% to 20% are singletons. J is TRBJ1-2 and V is TRBV5-4, with D unresolved. The receptor was derived from a human donor in good health (CMV status not recorded). Some clones in this sample may be carry-over from other donors' samples. Sequencing was done on a sample of PBMCs. This chain's CDR3 is CASSLFSTDYGYTF. CDR3 coding DNA: TGTGCCAGCAGCTTGTTTTCAACAGACTATGGCTACACCTTC.